Listed below are T cell receptor beta chains from one sample, sequenced in a study of beta chain features in type 1 diabetes. Sequencing used immunoSEQ multiplex PCR; TCRdb keeps in-frame clones, though not all of them. The sample includes approximately 150,000 clones, roughly 10% of them seen just once. Sequencing input: central memory CD4+ T cells from blood. The receptors here all came from a middle-aged woman in good health. Each CDR3 is given with its conserved first and last residue. The D gene is left open where the match is weak. A clone size is listed for some rows: how often the clone was seen (once, few, many), or a class if it is expanded.

j_call,clone_size,v_call,d_call,cdr3_aa,cdr3_nt
TRBJ2-6,few,TRBV7-2,-,CASSLYRTGANVLTF,TGTGCCAGCAGCCTGTACAGGACTGGGGCCAACGTCCTGACTTTC
TRBJ1-4,-,TRBV7-9,TRBD1,CASSSQGGREKLFF,TGTGCCAGCAGCTCACAGGGGGGCAGGGAAAAACTGTTTTTT
TRBJ2-1,-,TRBV5-6,TRBD2,CASSLEVLAGEYNEQFF,TGTGCCAGCAGCCTCGAGGTATTAGCGGGTGAATACAATGAGCAGTTCTTC
TRBJ2-7,-,TRBV14,-,CASSQGAPRQYF,TGTGCCAGCAGCCAAGGTGCCCCGCGGCAATACTTC
TRBJ1-2,few,TRBV18,-,CASSPRGGDGYTF,TGTGCCAGCTCACCCCGGGGTGGGGATGGCTACACCTTC
TRBJ2-5,-,TRBV9,-,CASSFRGTQETQYF,TGTGCCAGCAGCTTTCGGGGGACCCAAGAGACCCAGTACTTC
TRBJ2-5,-,TRBV10-3,-,CAISEGQGLSQETQYF,TGTGCCATCAGTGAGGGTCAAGGACTATCTCAAGAGACCCAGTACTTC
TRBJ1-1,-,TRBV21-1,-,CASRKTLIGQGDTEAFF,TGTGCCAGCAGGAAGACGTTAATCGGACAGGGTGACACTGAAGCTTTCTTT
TRBJ2-5,few,TRBV2,TRBD2,CASSYLADQETQYF,TGTGCCAGCTCCTACCTAGCGGACCAAGAGACCCAGTACTTC
TRBJ1-2,few,TRBV7-2,-,CASSSGGFGGIYGYTF,TGTGCCAGCAGCTCAGGAGGGTTTGGGGGGATCTATGGCTACACCTTC
TRBJ1-1,-,TRBV7-9,-,CASSHGAEAFF,TGTGCCAGCAGCCACGGGGCTGAAGCTTTCTTT
TRBJ1-2,many,TRBV2,-,CASTRQEEGYTF,TGTGCCAGCACAAGACAGGAGGAAGGCTACACCTTC
TRBJ1-5,few,TRBV19,-,CASSRGQPQHF,TGTGCCAGTAGTCGAGGTCAGCCCCAGCATTTT
TRBJ2-2,-,TRBV4-2,TRBD2,CASSQDLGLAGGPWGTGELFF,TGTGCCAGCAGCCAAGATTTAGGCCTAGCGGGGGGGCCGTGGGGCACCGGGGAGCTGTTTTTT
TRBJ1-6,-,TRBV14,-,CASSQGTPGLTYNSPLHF,TGTGCCAGCAGCCAAGGGACTCCCGGTCTGACCTATAATTCACCCCTCCACTTT
TRBJ1-1,few,TRBV7-8,-,CASSLVGSEAFF,TGTGCCAGCAGCTTAGTGGGGAGTGAAGCTTTCTTT
TRBJ2-5,-,TRBV5-1,-,CASSWGLQGSRETQYF,TGCGCCAGCAGCTGGGGCCTACAGGGTAGTCGTGAGACCCAGTACTTC